This T cell receptor beta chain was captured in a study of post-analysis software for immune sequencing data. Findings and caveats of the study: By F measure, strong co-clustering occurred among samples prepared in the same batch. Roughly five TRBV segments, including TRBV5-6, TRBV5-1 and TRBV20-1, were more frequent in patients than controls. Those with multiple sclerosis, the patient group, showed significantly lower normalized Chao1 diversity than controls.

Germline CDR1 and CDR2: SGHTA and FQGNSA. This CDR3 has 15 residues. Unique molecular identifiers were built into the TCR beta cDNA libraries. Once about 0.95 to 10 million T cells were used, some 500,000 cDNA molecules resulted. TCRdb re-called the PCR reads through MiXCR, storing one row per CDR3 protein. The table shows 650,000 to 850,000 distinct CDR3 sequences, with 53% occurring only once. On this clonotype: Its specificity is unknown. A clone one base away is much larger, so this may be a read error.

The TCR comes from a girl aged 5 to 17 with multiple sclerosis. The sample was blood. This chain links TRBV7-2 with TRBJ1-2; 9 nucleotides agree with TRBD1. The CDR3: CASSSKGQGAYGDTF. In DNA form, the CDR3 reads TGTGCCAGCAGCTCAAAGGGACAGGGCGCCTATGGCGACACCTTC. Full variable domain (remainder filled in from reference TRBV7-2 and TRBJ1-2): GAGVSQSPSNKVTEKGKDVELRCDPISGHTALYWYRQSLGQGLEFLIYFQGNSAPDKSGLPSDRFSAERTGGSVSTLTIQRTQQEDSAVYLCASSSKGQGAYGDTFGSGTRLTVV.